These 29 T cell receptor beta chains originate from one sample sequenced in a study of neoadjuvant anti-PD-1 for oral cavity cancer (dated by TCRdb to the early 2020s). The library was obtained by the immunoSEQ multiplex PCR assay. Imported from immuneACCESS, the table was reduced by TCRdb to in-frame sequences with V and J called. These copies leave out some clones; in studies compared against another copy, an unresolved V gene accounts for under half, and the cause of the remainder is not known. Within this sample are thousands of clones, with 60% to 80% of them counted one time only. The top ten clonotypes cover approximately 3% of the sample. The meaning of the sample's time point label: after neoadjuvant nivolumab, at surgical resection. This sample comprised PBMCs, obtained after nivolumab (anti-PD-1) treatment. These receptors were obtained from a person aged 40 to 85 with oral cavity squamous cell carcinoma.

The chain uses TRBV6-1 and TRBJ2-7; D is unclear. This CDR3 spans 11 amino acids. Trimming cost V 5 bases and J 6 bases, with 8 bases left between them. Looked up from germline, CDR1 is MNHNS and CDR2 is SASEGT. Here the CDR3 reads CASSWRSEQYF. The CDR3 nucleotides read TGTGCCAGCAGTTGGAGATCCGAGCAGTACTTC.

The CDR3 region is CASRIAEGAAEAFF. The CDR3 region has the DNA TGTGCCAGCCGAATTGCCGAGGGGGCGGCTGAAGCTTTCTTT. V is TRBV27 and J is TRBJ1-1; 7 nucleotides agree with TRBD1. V lost 8 bases to trimming and J lost 6 bases; unmatched junction nucleotides: 12. The CDR3 is 14 residues long. Germline-derived CDR1 and CDR2 are MNHEY and SMNVEV (reference sequence).

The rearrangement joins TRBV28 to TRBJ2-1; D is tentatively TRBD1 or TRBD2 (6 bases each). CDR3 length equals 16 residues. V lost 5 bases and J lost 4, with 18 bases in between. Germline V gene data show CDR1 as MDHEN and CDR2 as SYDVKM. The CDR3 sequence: CASSPHWGAGYNEQFF. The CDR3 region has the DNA TGTGCCAGCAGTCCCCATTGGGGGGCAGGTTACAATGAGCAGTTCTTC.

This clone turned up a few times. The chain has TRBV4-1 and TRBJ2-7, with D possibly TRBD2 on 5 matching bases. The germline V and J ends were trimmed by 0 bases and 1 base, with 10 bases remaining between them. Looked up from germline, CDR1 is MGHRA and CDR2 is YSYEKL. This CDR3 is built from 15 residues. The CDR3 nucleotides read TGCGCCAGCAGCCAAGAACTAGGAGAGTCCTACGAGCAGTACTTC. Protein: CASSQELGESYEQYF.

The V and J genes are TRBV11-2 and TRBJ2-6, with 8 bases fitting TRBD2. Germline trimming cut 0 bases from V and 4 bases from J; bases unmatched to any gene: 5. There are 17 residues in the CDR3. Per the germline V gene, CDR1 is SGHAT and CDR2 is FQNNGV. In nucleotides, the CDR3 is TGTGCCAGCAGCTTAGACCTCGGGGGGGTCGGGGCCAACGTCCTGACTTTC. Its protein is CASSLDLGGVGANVLTF.

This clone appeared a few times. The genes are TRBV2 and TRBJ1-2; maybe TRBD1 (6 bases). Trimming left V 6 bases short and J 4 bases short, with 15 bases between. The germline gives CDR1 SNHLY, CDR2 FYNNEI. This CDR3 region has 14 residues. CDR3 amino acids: CASRRTARGYGYTF. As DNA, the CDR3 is TGTGCCAGCAGGAGGACAGCCAGGGGCTATGGCTACACCTTC.

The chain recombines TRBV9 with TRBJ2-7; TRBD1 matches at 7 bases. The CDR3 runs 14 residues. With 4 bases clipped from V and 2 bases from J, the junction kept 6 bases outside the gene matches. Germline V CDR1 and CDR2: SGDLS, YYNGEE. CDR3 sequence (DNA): TGTGCCAGCAGCCTCAGGGACAGAGCCTACGAGCAGTACTTC. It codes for CASSLRDRAYEQYF.

CDR3 amino acids: CASSVQQGASGYTF. The DNA of the CDR3 is TGTGCCAGCAGTGTACAGCAGGGGGCTTCTGGCTACACCTTC. The chain carries TRBV27 and TRBJ1-2, with TRBD1 identical over 8 bases. The germline V gene has CDR1 MNHEY and CDR2 SMNVEV (reference sequence). The CDR3 consists of 14 residues. V was pared by 5 bases and J by 7 bases, with 9 bases of the junction left unmatched.

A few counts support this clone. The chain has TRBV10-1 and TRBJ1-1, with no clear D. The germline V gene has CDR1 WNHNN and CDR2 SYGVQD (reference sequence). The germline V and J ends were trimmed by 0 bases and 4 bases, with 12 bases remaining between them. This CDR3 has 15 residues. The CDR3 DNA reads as TGCGCCAGCAGTGAGTCGAGATTTGGGAGCACTGAAGCTTTCTTT. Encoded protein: CASSESRFGSTEAFF.

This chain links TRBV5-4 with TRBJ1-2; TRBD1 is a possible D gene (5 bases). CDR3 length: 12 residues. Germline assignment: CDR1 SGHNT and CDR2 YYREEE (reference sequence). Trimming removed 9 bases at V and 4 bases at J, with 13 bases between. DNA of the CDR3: TGTGCCATAATGCAGGGAGGCTATGGCTACACCTTC. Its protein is CAIMQGGYGYTF. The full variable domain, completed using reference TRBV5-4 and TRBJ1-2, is ETGVTQSPTHLIKTRGQQVTLRCSSQSGHNTVSWYQQALGQGPQFIFQYYREEENGRGNFPPRFSGLQFPNYSSELNVNALELDDSALYLCAIMQGGYGYTFGSGTRLTVV.

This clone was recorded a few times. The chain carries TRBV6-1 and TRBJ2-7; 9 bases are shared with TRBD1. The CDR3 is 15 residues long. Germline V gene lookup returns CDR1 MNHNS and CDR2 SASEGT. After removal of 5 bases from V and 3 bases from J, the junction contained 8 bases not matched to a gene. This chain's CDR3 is CASSWEQGANYEQYF. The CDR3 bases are TGTGCCAGCAGTTGGGAACAGGGGGCAAACTACGAGCAGTACTTC.

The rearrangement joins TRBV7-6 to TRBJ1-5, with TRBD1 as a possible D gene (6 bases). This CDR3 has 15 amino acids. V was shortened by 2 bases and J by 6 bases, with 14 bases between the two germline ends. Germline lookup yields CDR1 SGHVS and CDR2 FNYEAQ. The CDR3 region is CASSLYRDPSQPQHF. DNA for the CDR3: TGTGCCAGCAGCTTATACAGGGACCCGAGTCAGCCCCAGCATTTT.

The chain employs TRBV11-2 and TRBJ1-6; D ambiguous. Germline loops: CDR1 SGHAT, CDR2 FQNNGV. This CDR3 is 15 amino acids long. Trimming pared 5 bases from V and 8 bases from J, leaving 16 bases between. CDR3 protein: CASSPRIRSDSPLHF. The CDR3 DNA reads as TGTGCCAGCAGCCCACGGATACGGAGTGATTCACCCCTCCACTTT.

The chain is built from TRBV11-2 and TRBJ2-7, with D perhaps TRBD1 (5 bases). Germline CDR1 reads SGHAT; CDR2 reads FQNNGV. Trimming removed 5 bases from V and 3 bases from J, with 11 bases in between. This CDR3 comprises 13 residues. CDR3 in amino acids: CASSQGTNYEQYF. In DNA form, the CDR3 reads TGTGCCAGCAGCCAGGGTACCAACTACGAGCAGTACTTC.

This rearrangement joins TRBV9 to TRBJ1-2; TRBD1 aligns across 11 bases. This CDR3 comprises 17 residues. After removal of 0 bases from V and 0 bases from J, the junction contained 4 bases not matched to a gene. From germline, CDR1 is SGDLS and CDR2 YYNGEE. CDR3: CASSVGDRGFANYGYTF. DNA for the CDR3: TGTGCCAGCAGCGTAGGGGACAGGGGGTTCGCTAACTATGGCTACACCTTC.

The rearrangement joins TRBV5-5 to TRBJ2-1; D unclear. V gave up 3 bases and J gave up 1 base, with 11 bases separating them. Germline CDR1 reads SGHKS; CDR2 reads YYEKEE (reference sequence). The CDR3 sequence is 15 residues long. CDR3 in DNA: TGTGCCAGCAGCTCCCTCCAGGTATCCTACAATGAGCAGTTCTTC. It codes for CASSSLQVSYNEQFF.

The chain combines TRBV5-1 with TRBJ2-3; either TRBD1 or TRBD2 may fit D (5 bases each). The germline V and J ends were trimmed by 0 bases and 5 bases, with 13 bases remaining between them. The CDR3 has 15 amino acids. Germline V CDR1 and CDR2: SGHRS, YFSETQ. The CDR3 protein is CASSLGQGDKDTQYF. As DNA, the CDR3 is TGCGCCAGCAGCTTGGGTCAGGGAGACAAAGATACGCAGTATTTT.

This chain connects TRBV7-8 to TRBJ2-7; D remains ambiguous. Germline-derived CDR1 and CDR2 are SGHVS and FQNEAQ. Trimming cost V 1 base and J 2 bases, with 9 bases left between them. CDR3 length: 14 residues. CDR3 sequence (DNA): TGTGCCAGCAGCTTAGAGGCCCGAGCCTACGAGCAGTACTTC. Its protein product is CASSLEARAYEQYF. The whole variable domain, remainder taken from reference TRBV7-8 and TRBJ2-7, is GAGVSQSPRYKVAKRGQDVALRCDPISGHVSLFWYQQALGQGPEFLTYFQNEAQLDKSGLPSDRFFAERPEGSVSTLKIQRTQQEDSAVYLCASSLEARAYEQYFGPGTRLTVT.

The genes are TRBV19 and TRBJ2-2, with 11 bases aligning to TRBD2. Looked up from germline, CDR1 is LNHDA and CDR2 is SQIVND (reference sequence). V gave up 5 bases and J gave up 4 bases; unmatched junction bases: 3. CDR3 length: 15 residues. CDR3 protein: CASSLGTSGTGELFF. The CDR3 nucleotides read TGTGCCAGTAGTCTGGGGACTAGCGGCACCGGGGAGCTGTTTTTT.

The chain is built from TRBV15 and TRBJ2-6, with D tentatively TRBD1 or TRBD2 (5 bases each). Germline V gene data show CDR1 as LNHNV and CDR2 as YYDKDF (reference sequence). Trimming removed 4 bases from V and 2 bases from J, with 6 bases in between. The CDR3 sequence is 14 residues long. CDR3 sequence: CATSMGPGANVLTF. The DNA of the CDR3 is TGTGCCACCAGCATGGGACCTGGGGCCAACGTCCTGACTTTC.

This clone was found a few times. Here the CDR3 reads CASSQTTGSSYEQYF. Written as DNA, the CDR3 is TGCGCCAGCAGCCAAACCACAGGGAGCTCCTACGAGCAGTACTTC. This chain links TRBV4-3 with TRBJ2-7, with D perhaps TRBD1 (6 bases). The CDR3 sequence is 15 residues long. The ends were cut back, 2 bases at V and 0 bases at J, with 11 bases in the middle. From germline, CDR1 is LGHNA and CDR2 YSLEER.

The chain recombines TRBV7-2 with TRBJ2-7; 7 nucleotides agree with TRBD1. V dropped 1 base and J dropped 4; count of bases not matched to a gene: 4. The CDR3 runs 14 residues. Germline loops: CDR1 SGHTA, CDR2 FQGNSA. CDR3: CASSLGDRVYEQYF. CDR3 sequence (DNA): TGTGCCAGCAGCTTAGGTGACAGGGTTTACGAGCAGTACTTC.

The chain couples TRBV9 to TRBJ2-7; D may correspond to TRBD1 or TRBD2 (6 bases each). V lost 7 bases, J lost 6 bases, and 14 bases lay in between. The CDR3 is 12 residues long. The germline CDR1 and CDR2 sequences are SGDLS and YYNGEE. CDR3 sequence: CASGKQGGEQYF. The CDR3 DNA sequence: TGTGCCAGCGGTAAACAGGGAGGCGAGCAGTACTTC.

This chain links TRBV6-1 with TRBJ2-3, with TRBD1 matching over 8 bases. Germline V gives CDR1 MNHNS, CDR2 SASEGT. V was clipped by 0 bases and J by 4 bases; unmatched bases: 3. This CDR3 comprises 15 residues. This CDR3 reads CASSEALGQADTQYF. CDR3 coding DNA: TGTGCCAGCAGTGAAGCGCTGGGACAGGCAGATACGCAGTATTTT.

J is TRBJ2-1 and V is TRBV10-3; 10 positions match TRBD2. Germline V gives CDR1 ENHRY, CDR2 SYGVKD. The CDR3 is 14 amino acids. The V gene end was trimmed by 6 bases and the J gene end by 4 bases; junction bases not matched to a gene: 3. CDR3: CAISGLADYNEQFF. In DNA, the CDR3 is TGTGCCATCAGCGGACTAGCGGATTACAATGAGCAGTTCTTC.

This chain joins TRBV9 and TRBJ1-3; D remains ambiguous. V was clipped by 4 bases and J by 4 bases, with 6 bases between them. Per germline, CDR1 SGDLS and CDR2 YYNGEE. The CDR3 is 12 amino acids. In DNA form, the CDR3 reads TGTGCCAGCAGCCCCTCCGGAAACACCATATATTTT. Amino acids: CASSPSGNTIYF.

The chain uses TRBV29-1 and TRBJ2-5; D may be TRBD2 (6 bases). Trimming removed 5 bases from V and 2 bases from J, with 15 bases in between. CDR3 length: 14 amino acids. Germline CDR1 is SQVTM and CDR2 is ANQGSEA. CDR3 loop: CSVKGTGGQETQYF. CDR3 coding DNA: TGCAGCGTTAAAGGGACTGGGGGACAAGAGACCCAGTACTTC.

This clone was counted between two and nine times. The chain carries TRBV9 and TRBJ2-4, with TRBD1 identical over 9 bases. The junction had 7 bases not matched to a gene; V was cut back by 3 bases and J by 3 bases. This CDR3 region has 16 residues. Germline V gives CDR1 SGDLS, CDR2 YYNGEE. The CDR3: CASSAGQGLGKNIQYF. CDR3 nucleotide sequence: TGTGCCAGCAGCGCTGGACAGGGGTTGGGCAAAAACATTCAGTACTTC.

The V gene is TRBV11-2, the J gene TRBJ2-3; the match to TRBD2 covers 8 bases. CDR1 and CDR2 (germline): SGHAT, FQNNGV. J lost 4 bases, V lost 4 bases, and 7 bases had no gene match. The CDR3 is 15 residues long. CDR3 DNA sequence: TGTGCCAGCAGCTCACGGGGGGGCCGGGCAGATACGCAGTATTTT. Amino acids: CASSSRGGRADTQYF.